The 19 T cell receptor beta chains below come from one sample, sequenced in a study of T cell repertoires in cytomegalovirus infection. TCRdb independently ran MiXCR on the reads; one entry per CDR3 protein. The table shows about a million distinct CDR3 sequences, with 31% occurring only once. Their target antigens are unknown. Here the sequenced sample was cultured CD8+ T cells from PBMCs, taken from culture after CMV antigen stimulation. The receptors stem from a human donor in good health (CMV status not recorded). Some clones in this sample may be carry-over from other donors' samples.

The table lists this clonotype with many counts. The J gene is TRBJ1-2, the V gene TRBV7-6, with D tentatively TRBD1 (5 bases). The germline V and J ends were trimmed by 4 bases and 8 bases, with 14 bases remaining between them. Germline CDR1 is SGHVS and CDR2 is FNYEAQ. CDR3 length: 13 residues. CDR3 loop: CASSSGREMGYTF. The CDR3 coding sequence is TGTGCCAGCAGCTCAGGGAGGGAGATGGGCTACACCTTC.

This clonotype was counted at least ten times. The J gene is TRBJ1-5, the V gene TRBV7-9; 9 nucleotides match TRBD1. This CDR3 has 19 amino acids. Germline trimming cut 4 bases from V and 0 bases from J; bases unmatched to any gene: 13. Germline V lookup: CDR1 SEHNR, CDR2 FQNEAQ (reference sequence). CDR3 nucleotide sequence: TGTGCCAGCAGCTCGGACAGGGGAAAGGGTGAAGGTAGCAATCAGCCCCAGCATTTT. Translated: CASSSDRGKGEGSNQPQHF.

This clonotype was counted only a few times. Here the CDR3 DNA reads TGTGCCAGCAGTCCCCGTGACGGCTTCATAGAGACCCAGTACTTC. This sequence encodes CASSPRDGFIETQYF. V gene TRBV6-2 or TRBV6-3 combines with J gene TRBJ2-5; D is uncertain. The CDR3 is made up of 15 amino acids. The V and J ends lost 5 bases and 4 bases respectively, with 17 bases between them. Germline CDR1 MNHEY, CDR2 SVGEGT.

In its sample, this clonotype was seen a few times. The chain links TRBV29-1 to TRBJ1-1; 7 positions agree with TRBD1. The CDR3 contains 15 residues. Germline lookup yields CDR1 SQVTM and CDR2 ANQGSEA. J gave up 0 bases and V 2 bases, and 6 bases lay outside the gene matches. CDR3 nucleotide sequence: TGCAGCGTTGAACGTCCGGGACAGATGAACACTGAAGCTTTCTTT. It codes for CSVERPGQMNTEAFF.

This clonotype is a singleton in its sample. The junction shows a germline mismatch at one end, possibly a read error. The rearrangement joins TRBV6-1 to TRBJ1-2, with 8 bases fitting TRBD1. In germline, CDR1 is MNHNS, CDR2 SASEGT. This CDR3 spans 14 amino acids. CDR3 residues: CANSEGDDRGGYTF. The DNA for the CDR3 is TGTGCCAACAGTGAAGGGGACGACAGGGGAGGCTACACCTTC.

The chain links TRBV7-6 to TRBJ1-2; 8 nucleotides line up with TRBD1. The CDR3 has 16 amino acids. The germline gives CDR1 SGHVS, CDR2 FNYEAQ. Trimming cost V 4 bases and J 8 bases; bases outside gene matches: 15. The DNA for the CDR3 is TGTGCCAGCAGCTCCCCCGGGCAGGGGGCGCCGGGGGGCTACACCTTC. It codes for CASSSPGQGAPGGYTF. The full variable domain, its missing parts supplied by reference TRBV7-6 and TRBJ1-2, is GAGVSQSPRYKVTKRGQDVALRCDPISGHVSLYWYRQALGQGPEFLTYFNYEAQQDKSGLPNDRFSAERPEGSISTLTIQRTEQRDSAMYRCASSSPGQGAPGGYTFGSGTRLTVV.

CDR3 sequence (DNA): TGTGCCAGCAGTTCGACACAGACCGGTAGTCCCTACGAGCAGTACGTC. It yields the protein CASSSTQTGSPYEQYV. The genes are TRBV28 and TRBJ2-7; D gene uncertain. Germline loops: CDR1 MDHEN, CDR2 SYDVKM. V lost 4 bases and J lost 2, with 18 bases in between. This CDR3 contains 16 residues.

The chain employs TRBV12-3 or TRBV12-4 and TRBJ2-5; 10 bases are shared with TRBD1. The CDR3 spans 15 residues. The J segment lost 5 bases and the V segment lost 7 bases, leaving 10 bases of the junction unmatched. CDR3 DNA sequence: TGTGCCAGCAACCCCGGGACAGGGGCTGGGGAGACCCAGTACTTC. This codes for CASNPGTGAGETQYF.

The chain joins TRBV20-1 to TRBJ1-4; D is possibly TRBD1 (6 bases). The CDR3 totals 14 residues. Trimming pared 2 bases from V and 8 bases from J, leaving 15 bases between. CDR1 is DFQATT and CDR2 is SNEGSKA in the germline V gene (reference sequence). For the CDR3, the DNA is TGCAGTGCTAGACCCCGGGGGCCGTGGGAAAAACTGTTTTTT. It codes for CSARPRGPWEKLFF.

The chain carries TRBV19 and TRBJ2-1, with D hard to call. CDR3 length equals 12 residues. Trimming removed 6 bases from V and 6 bases from J, with 9 bases in between. CDR1 LNHDA and CDR2 SQIVND come from the germline V gene (reference sequence). CDR3 DNA: TGTGCCAGTAGCGGGCATCCCAATGAGCAGTTCTTC. The encoded protein is CASSGHPNEQFF.

The chain joins TRBV7-2 to TRBJ2-1, with 8 bases matching TRBD2. Trimming took 5 bases from V and 9 from J; bases not matched to a gene: 6. CDR3 length: 13 residues. Looked up from germline, CDR1 is SGHTA and CDR2 is FQGNSA. The CDR3 nucleotides are TGTGCCAGCAGCCCCGGGGGGGGGTTTGAGCAGTTCTTC. It translates to CASSPGGGFEQFF.

For the CDR3, the DNA is TGCAGCGTTGAAGATCCGCAGGGGGGCGGGGAGCTGTTTTTT. Amino acids: CSVEDPQGGGELFF. This chain connects TRBV29-1 to TRBJ2-2; tentatively, D is TRBD1 (7 bases). Trimming removed 0 bases at V and 7 bases at J, with 12 bases between. Per germline, CDR1 SQVTM and CDR2 ANQGSEA. The CDR3 consists of 14 residues.

This clonotype was counted at least ten times. The chain is built from TRBV7-6 and TRBJ2-7; the match to TRBD2 covers 10 bases. Germline CDR1 and CDR2: SGHVS and FNYEAQ. The CDR3 is made up of 14 amino acids. V shed 4 bases, J shed 5 bases, and the junction held 5 bases outside the gene matches. The CDR3 spells CASSSSGGAHEQYF. CDR3 DNA sequence: TGTGCCAGCAGCTCCAGCGGGGGGGCTCACGAGCAGTACTTC.

This clonotype showed up many times. The DNA of the CDR3 is TGCAGCGTTGAGAGCGGGGGGGCCGACAATGAGCAGTTCTTC. Encoded protein: CSVESGGADNEQFF. The chain combines TRBV29-1 with TRBJ2-1, with 10 bases lining up with TRBD2. This CDR3 region has 14 residues. Germline-derived CDR1 and CDR2 are SQVTM and ANQGSEA. The V segment lost 3 bases and the J segment 5 bases; nucleotides outside the gene matches: 4.

With regard to this clonotype: The junction and the germline gene differ at one end; a read error may be behind it. This chain connects TRBV5-3 to TRBJ1-2, with D maybe TRBD1 (5 bases). TRBV5-3 is noted as an ORF with a role that remains uncertain. The CDR3 length is 16 residues. DNA for the CDR3: TGTGCCAGCAGCTTGGGCAGGGCAAGGGTTGTCTATGGCTACACCTTC. It specifies CASSLGRARVVYGYTF.

With regard to this clonotype: A much larger clone sits a single nucleotide away, making a read error possible. This chain uses TRBV7-6 with TRBJ2-2; D call uncertain. CDR3 length: 16 residues. V was cut by 5 bases and J by 3 bases, with 16 bases left in between. Germline-derived CDR1 and CDR2 are SGHVS and FNYEAQ. This CDR3 reads CASSNALTTHTGELFF. The CDR3 DNA reads TGTGCCAGCAGCAATGCACTCACAACACACACCGGGGAGCTGTTTTTT. Supplemented by reference TRBV7-6 and TRBJ2-2, the full variable domain reads GAGVSQSPRYKVTKRGQDVALRCDPISGHVSLYWYRQALGQGPEFLTYFNYEAQQDKSGLPNDRFSAERPEGSISTLTIQRTEQRDSAMYRCASSNALTTHTGELFFGEGSRLTVL.

The chain uses TRBV29-1 and TRBJ1-5, with 8 bases that match TRBD1. This CDR3 contains 16 residues. V trimming: 7 bases; J trimming: 1 base; junction bases outside the gene matches: 12. The germline V gene encodes CDR1 SQVTM and CDR2 ANQGSEA. The CDR3 coding sequence is TGCAGCGGCATAATTTTGACAGGGGAGAGCAATCAGCCCCAGCATTTT. Its translation: CSGIILTGESNQPQHF.

The table lists this clonotype with a few counts. The chain carries TRBV5-4 and TRBJ1-2, with D tentatively TRBD1 (5 bases). The CDR3 is made up of 15 amino acids. Trimming shortened V by 4 bases and J by 8 bases, and 21 bases separated the two germline ends. Germline CDR1 reads SGHNT; CDR2 reads YYREEE (reference sequence). This CDR3 reads CASSGKDRIGRGYTF. The CDR3 nucleotides read TGTGCCAGCAGCGGTAAAGACAGAATAGGGCGCGGCTACACCTTC.

In its sample, this clonotype was seen a few times. The CDR3 region is CASSSGDRANYGYTF. The CDR3 region has the DNA TGTGCCAGCAGCTCAGGGGACAGAGCTAACTATGGCTACACCTTC. The chain carries TRBV5-4 and TRBJ1-2; 7 bases fit TRBD1. The germline CDR1 and CDR2 sequences are SGHNT and YYREEE (reference sequence). After removal of 3 bases from V and 0 bases from J, the junction contained 5 bases not matched to a gene. This CDR3 spans 15 amino acids.